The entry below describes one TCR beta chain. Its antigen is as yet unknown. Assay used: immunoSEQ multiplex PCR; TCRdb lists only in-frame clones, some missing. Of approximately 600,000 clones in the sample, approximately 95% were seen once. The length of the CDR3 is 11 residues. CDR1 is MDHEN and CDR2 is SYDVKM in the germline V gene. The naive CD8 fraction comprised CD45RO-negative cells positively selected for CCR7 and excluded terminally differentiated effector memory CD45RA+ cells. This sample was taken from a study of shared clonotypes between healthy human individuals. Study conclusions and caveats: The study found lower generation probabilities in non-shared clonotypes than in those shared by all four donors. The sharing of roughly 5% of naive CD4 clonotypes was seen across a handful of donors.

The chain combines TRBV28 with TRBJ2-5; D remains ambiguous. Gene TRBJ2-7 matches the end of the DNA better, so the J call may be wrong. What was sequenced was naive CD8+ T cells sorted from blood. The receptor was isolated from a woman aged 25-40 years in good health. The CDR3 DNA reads TGTGCCAGCAGTCCCTCTAACGAGCAGTACTTC. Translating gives CASSPSNEQYF.